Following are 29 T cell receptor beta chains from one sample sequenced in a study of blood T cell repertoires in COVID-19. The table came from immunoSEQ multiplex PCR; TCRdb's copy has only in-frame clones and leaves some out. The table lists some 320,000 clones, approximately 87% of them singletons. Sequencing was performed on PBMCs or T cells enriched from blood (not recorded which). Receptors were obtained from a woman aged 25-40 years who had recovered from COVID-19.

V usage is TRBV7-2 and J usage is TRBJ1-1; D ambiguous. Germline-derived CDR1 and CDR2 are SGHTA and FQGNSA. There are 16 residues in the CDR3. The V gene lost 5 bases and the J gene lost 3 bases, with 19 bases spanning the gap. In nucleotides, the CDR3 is TGTGCCAGCAGCCCACATACGCGGGTAACGGACACTGAAGCTTTCTTT. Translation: CASSPHTRVTDTEAFF.

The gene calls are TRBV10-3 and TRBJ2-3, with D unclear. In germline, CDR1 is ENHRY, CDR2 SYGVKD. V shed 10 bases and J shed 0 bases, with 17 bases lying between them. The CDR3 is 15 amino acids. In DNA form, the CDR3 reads TGTGCCACGCAGACTTTGGCGGCTAGCACAGATACGCAGTATTTT. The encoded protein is CATQTLAASTDTQYF.

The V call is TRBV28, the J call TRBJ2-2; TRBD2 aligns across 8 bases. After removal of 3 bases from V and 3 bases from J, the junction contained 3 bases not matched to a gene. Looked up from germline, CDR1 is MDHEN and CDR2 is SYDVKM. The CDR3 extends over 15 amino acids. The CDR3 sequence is CASSLGTRDTGELFF. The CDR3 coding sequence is TGTGCCAGCAGTTTGGGGACTAGGGACACCGGGGAGCTGTTTTTT.

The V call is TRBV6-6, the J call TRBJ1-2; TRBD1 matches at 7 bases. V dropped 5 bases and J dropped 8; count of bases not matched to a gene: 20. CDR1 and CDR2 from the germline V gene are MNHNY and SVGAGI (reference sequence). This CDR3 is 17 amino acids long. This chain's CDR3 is CASSRSRQGPSLGGYTF. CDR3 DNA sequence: TGTGCCAGCAGTCGATCAAGACAGGGCCCAAGTCTAGGGGGCTACACCTTC.

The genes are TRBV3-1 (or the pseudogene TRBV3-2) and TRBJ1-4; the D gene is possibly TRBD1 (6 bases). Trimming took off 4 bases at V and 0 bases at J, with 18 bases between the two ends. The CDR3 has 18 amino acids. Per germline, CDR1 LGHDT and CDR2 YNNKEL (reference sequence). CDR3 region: CASSLLRGGVTTNEKLFF. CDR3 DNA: TGTGCCAGCAGCCTCCTTCGGGGGGGCGTAACAACTAATGAAAAACTGTTTTTT.

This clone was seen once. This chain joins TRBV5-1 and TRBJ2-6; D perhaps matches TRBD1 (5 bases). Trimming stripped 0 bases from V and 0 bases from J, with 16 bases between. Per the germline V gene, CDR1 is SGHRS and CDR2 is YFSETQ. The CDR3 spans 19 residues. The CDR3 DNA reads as TGCGCCAGCAGCTTGGTCTTAGGGGCGGCTCCCTCTGGGGCCAACGTCCTGACTTTC. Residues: CASSLVLGAAPSGANVLTF.

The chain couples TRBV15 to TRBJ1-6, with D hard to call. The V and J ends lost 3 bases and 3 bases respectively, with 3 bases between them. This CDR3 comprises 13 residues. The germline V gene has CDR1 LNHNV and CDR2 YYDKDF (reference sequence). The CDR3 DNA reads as TGTGCCACCAGCAGGTACTATAATTCACCCCTCCACTTT. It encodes CATSRYYNSPLHF. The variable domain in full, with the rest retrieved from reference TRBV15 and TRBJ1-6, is DAMVIQNPRYQVTQFGKPVTLSCSQTLNHNVMYWYQQKSSQAPKLLFHYYDKDFNNEADTPDNFQSRRPNTSFCFLDIRSPGLGDTAMYLCATSRYYNSPLHFGNGTRLTVT.

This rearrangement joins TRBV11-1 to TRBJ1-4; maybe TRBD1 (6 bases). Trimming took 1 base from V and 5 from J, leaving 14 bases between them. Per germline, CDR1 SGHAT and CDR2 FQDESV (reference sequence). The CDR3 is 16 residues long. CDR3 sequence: CASSLGPGQGNEKLFF. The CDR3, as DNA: TGTGCCAGCAGCTTAGGACCGGGACAAGGAAATGAAAAACTGTTTTTT.

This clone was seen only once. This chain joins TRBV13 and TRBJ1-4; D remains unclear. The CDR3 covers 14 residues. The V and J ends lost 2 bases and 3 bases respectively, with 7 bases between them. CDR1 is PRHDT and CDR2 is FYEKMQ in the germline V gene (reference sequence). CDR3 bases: TGTGCCAGCAGCTTAAGCAGGTCTAATGAAAAACTGTTTTTT. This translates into CASSLSRSNEKLFF.

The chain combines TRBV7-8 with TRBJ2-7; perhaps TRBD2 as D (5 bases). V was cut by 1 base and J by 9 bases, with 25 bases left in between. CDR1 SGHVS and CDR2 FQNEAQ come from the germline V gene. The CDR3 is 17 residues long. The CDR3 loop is CASSLEGAAVPLSAQYF. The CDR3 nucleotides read TGTGCCAGCAGCTTAGAGGGAGCGGCAGTGCCCTTAAGCGCGCAGTACTTC.

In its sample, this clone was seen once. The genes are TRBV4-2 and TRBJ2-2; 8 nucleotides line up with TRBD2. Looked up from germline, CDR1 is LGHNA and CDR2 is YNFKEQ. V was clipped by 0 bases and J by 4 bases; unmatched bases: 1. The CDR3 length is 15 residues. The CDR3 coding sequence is TGTGCCAGCAGCCAAGATCGGGGGGGCACCGGGGAGCTGTTTTTT. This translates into CASSQDRGGTGELFF.

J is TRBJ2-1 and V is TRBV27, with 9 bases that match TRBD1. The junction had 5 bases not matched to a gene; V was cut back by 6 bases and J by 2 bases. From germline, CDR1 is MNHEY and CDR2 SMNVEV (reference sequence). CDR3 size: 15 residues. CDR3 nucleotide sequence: TGTGCCAGCAGCTCTACAGGGGGCCCCTACAATGAGCAGTTCTTC. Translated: CASSSTGGPYNEQFF.

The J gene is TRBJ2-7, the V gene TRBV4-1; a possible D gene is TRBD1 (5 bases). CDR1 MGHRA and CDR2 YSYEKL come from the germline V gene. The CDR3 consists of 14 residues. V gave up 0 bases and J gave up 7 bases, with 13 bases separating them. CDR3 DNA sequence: TGCGCCAGCAGCCAAGAACAGGACCACCGGGAGCAGTACTTC. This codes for CASSQEQDHREQYF.

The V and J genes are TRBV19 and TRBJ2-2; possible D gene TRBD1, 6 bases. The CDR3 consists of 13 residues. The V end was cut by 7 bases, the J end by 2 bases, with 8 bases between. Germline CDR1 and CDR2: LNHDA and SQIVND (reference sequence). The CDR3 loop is CASNRENTGELFF. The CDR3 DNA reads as TGTGCCAGTAACAGGGAAAACACCGGGGAGCTGTTTTTT.

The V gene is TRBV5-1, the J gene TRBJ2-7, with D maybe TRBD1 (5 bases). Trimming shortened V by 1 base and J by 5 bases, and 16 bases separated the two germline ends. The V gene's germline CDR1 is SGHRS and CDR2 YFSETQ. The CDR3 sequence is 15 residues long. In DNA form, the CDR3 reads TGCGCCAGCAGCTTGCAGCAGGGTGCAACCCACGAGCAGTACTTC. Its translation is CASSLQQGATHEQYF.

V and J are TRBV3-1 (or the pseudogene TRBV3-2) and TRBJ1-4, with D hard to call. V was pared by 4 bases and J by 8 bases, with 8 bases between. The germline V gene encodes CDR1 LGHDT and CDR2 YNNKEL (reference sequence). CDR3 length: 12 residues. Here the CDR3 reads CASSPVAEKLFF. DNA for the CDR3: TGTGCCAGCAGCCCGGTAGCCGAAAAACTGTTTTTT.

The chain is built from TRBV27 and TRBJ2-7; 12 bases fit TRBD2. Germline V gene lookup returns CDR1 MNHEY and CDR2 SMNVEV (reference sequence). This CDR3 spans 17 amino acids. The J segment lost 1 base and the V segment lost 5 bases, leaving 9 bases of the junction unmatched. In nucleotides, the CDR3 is TGTGCCAGCAGTCCTCTAGCGGGGGGGACAAATTCCTACGAGCAGTACTTC. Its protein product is CASSPLAGGTNSYEQYF.

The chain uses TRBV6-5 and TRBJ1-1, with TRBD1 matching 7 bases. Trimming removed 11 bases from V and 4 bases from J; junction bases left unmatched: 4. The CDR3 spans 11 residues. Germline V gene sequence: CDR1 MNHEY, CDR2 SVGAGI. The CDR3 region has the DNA TGTGCCGTCCACAGGGGCACTGAAGCTTTCTTT. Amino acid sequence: CAVHRGTEAFF.

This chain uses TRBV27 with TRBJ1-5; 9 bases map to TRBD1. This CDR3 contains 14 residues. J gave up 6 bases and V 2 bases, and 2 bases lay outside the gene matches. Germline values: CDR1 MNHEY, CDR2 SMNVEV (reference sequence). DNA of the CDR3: TGTGCCAGCAGTTTAGGACAGGGGCTTCAGCCCCAGCATTTT. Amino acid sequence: CASSLGQGLQPQHF.

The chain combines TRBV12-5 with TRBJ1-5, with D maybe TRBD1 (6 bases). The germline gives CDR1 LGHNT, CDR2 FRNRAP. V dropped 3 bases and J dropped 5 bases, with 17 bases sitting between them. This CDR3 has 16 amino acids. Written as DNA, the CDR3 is TGTGCTAGTGGTTTTGTCAGGGGCCGCGGGTATCAGCCCCAGCATTTT. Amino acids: CASGFVRGRGYQPQHF. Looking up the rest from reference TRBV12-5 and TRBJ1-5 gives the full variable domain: DARVTQTPRHKVTEMGQEVTMRCQPILGHNTVFWYRQTMMQGLELLAYFRNRAPLDDSGMPKDRFSAEMPDATLATLKIQPSEPRDSAVYFCASGFVRGRGYQPQHFGDGTRLSIL.

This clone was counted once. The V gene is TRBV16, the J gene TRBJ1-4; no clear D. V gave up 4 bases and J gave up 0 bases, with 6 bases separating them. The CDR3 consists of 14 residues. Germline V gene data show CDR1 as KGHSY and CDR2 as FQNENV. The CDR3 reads CASSRDATNEKLFF. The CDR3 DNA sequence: TGTGCCAGCAGCCGCGATGCAACTAATGAAAAACTGTTTTTT.

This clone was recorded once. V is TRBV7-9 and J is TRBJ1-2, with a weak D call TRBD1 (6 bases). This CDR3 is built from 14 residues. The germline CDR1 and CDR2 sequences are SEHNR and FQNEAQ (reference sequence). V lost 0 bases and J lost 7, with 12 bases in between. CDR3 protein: CASSLARGVVGYTF. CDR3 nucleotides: TGTGCCAGCAGCTTAGCCAGGGGAGTGGTTGGCTACACCTTC.

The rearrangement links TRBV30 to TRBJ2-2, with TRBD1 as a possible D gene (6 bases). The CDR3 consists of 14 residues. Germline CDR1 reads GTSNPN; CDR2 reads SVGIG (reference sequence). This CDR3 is CTGGRGRDTGELFF. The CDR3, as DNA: TGTACTGGGGGCAGGGGCCGGGACACCGGGGAGCTGTTTTTT.

The CDR3 sequence: CASRPGTGTTYEQYF. As DNA, the CDR3 is TGTGCCAGCAGACCCGGGACAGGTACTACCTACGAGCAGTACTTC. This chain connects TRBV7-9 to TRBJ2-7, with TRBD1 matching over 8 bases. The germline gives CDR1 SEHNR, CDR2 FQNEAQ (reference sequence). This CDR3 spans 15 amino acids. Trimming took 6 bases from V and 2 from J; bases not matched to a gene: 9.

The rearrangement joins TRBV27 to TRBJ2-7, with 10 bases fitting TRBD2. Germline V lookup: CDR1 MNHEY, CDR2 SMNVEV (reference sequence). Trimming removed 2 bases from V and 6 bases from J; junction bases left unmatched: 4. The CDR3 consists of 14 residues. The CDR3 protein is CASSLTGTSAEQYF. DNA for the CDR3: TGTGCCAGCAGTTTAACCGGGACTAGCGCCGAGCAGTACTTC.

The CDR3 here is CASSFWNLGNGDEKLFF. For the CDR3, the DNA is TGCGCCAGCAGCTTCTGGAATCTCGGGAACGGGGATGAAAAACTGTTTTTT. The chain recombines TRBV5-1 with TRBJ1-4; no firm D call. Trimming removed 2 bases at V and 6 bases at J, with 20 bases between. The CDR3 has 17 amino acids. In germline, CDR1 is SGHRS, CDR2 YFSETQ.

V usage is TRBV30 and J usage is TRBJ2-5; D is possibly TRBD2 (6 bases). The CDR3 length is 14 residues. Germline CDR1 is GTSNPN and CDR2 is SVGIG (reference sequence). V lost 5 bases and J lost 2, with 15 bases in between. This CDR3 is CAWAAPGVQETQYF. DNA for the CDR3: TGTGCCTGGGCCGCCCCGGGGGTACAAGAGACCCAGTACTTC.

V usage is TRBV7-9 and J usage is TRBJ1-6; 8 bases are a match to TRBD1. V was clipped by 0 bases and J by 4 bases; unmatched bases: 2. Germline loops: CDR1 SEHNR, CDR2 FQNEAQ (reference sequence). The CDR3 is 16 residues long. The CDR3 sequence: CASSLARDRYNSPLHF. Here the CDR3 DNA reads TGTGCCAGCAGCTTAGCCCGGGACAGGTATAATTCACCCCTCCACTTT.

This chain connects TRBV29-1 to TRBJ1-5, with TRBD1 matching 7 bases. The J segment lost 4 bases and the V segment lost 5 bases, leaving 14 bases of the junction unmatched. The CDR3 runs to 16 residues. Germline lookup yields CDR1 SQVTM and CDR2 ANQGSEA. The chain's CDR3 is CSVPERRDRSNQPQHF. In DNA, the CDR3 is TGCAGCGTTCCCGAGCGACGGGACAGAAGTAATCAGCCCCAGCATTTT.